The rows below give T cell receptor beta chains drawn from one sample of a study of cytomegalovirus exposure and HLA in healthy donors. Clones were sequenced by immunoSEQ multiplex PCR, and TCRdb holds only the in-frame ones, with some missing. The profile shows roughly 80,000 clones, roughly two thirds of them singletons. Sequencing used PBMCs. The source is a woman in her forties or fifties in good health and CMV-seropositive. Each CDR3 is given with its conserved first and last residue.

j_gene: TRBJ1-2
v_gene: TRBV9
CDR3aa: CASSAAPDRANYGYTF

j_gene: TRBJ2-1
v_gene: TRBV4-1
CDR3aa: CASSPGQGGRSLFYNEQFF

j_gene: TRBJ1-5
v_gene: TRBV2
CDR3aa: CASSDSQPQHF

j_gene: TRBJ1-2
v_gene: TRBV19
CDR3aa: CASSPSTGSYIGYGYTF

j_gene: TRBJ1-1
v_gene: TRBV2
CDR3aa: CASSEEGMSTEAFF

j_gene: TRBJ1-2
v_gene: TRBV7-2
CDR3aa: CASSLEAQGAGGYTF

j_gene: TRBJ1-4
v_gene: TRBV2
CDR3aa: CASIEDRGTNEKLFF

j_gene: TRBJ1-4
v_gene: TRBV29-1
CDR3aa: CSFDRGLGEKLFF

j_gene: TRBJ2-1
v_gene: TRBV11-3
CDR3aa: CASSPRGAGNNEQFF

j_gene: TRBJ2-1
v_gene: TRBV30
CDR3aa: CAWRATETGGGEQFF

j_gene: TRBJ1-5
v_gene: TRBV7-2
CDR3aa: CASSFLEDSPGDQPQHF